This TCR beta chain was retrieved from a study of vaccination and CD4 T cells after COVID-19. Points from the study as a whole: SARS-CoV-2-reactive clonotype medians increased from roughly 21 to 40, not significantly. Convalescent patients' vaccine-specific clones were spike mono-reactive in 304 of 307 cases.

This clonotype was detected only a few times. Its antigen is currently unknown. The assay that was used to sequence DNA from cultured CD4+ T cells was the Oncomine TCR Beta short-read assay. TCRdb reanalysed the PCR reads using MiXCR and keeps one entry per CDR3 protein. The sample holds more than 9,000 distinct CDR3 sequences, roughly 60% seen once. Germline CDR1 is MNHNS and CDR2 is SASEGT. The CDR3 spans 14 residues. The V gene lost 0 bases and the J gene lost 5 bases, with 11 bases spanning the gap. Treatment denoted: roughly nine-day PBMC culture with coronavirus spike peptide pools or control peptides (ViraFEST assay).

V usage is TRBV6-1 and J usage is TRBJ2-7; D not certain. This sequence originates from a human donor who had recovered from COVID-19. The sequenced sample consisted of CD4+ T cells from blood, cultured in vitro. CDR3 in DNA: TGTGCCAGCAGTGAAGCGTTGGGAACACACGAGCAGTACTTC. This sequence encodes CASSEALGTHEQYF.